This TCR beta chain is drawn from a study of cytomegalovirus exposure and HLA in healthy donors. V shed 7 bases and J 5 bases; nucleotides not matched to a gene: 9. This CDR3 has 14 residues. Per germline, CDR1 MNHEY and CDR2 SVGAGI. About this clone: Antigen: not known.

The PCR had 60 Vbeta and 13 Jbeta primers. TCRdb's table, derived via immunoSEQ multiplex PCR, lists solely in-frame clones and lacks some. In the table there are around 100,000 clones, 75% to 85% of which are singletons. Study observations and caveats: Earlier findings revealed that most TCR beta V segments proved productive either about 87% or about 30% of the time. TCR beta V- and J-gene trimming was later associated with a missense DCLRE1C variant. HLA allele associations emerged for around 16,000 TCR beta sequences in a later analysis, at 0.05 false discovery rate.

This TCR came from a woman younger than 30 in good health and CMV-seropositive. Sequences were obtained from PBMCs. The chain combines TRBV6-5 with TRBJ1-1; 8 positions match TRBD1. CDR3 loop: CASNPRTGRTEAFF. CDR3 nucleotides: TGTGCCAGCAACCCAAGGACAGGGAGAACTGAAGCTTTCTTT.